Listed below are T cell receptor beta chains from one sample, sequenced in a study of T cell responses to AZD1222 COVID-19 vaccine. TCRdb's table, derived via immunoSEQ multiplex PCR, lists solely in-frame clones and lacks some. The sample records 110,000 or so clones, around 87% being singletons. Source: peripheral blood, taken 28 days after the second AZD1222 dose. The source of these receptors is an adult who received the AZD1222 COVID-19 vaccine. CDR3s include the opening cysteine and the closing phenylalanine or tryptophan. D genes are given only for firm matches. Clone size is shown for a subset of rows, as once, few, many or a class of expanded clone.

>-|TRBV5-1|TRBJ1-4|-
CASSLGMANEKLFF
TGCGCCAGCAGCTTAGGGATGGCTAATGAAAAACTGTTTTTT
>-|TRBV3-1/TRBV3-2|TRBJ2-2|-
CASSWGGANTGELFF
TGTGCCAGCAGCTGGGGGGGCGCGAACACCGGGGAGCTGTTTTTT
>TRBD1|TRBV9|TRBJ1-4|-
CASSPRGRQGYTSEKLFF
TGTGCCAGCAGCCCCAGGGGGAGACAGGGCTACACTAGTGAAAAACTGTTTTTT
>TRBD1|TRBV18|TRBJ1-2|-
CASSPPGQGIYGYTF
TGTGCCAGCTCACCCCCGGGACAGGGAATCTATGGCTACACCTTC
>-|TRBV6-5|TRBJ2-7|-
CASSYSQGWEQYF
TGTGCCAGCAGTTACTCGCAGGGGTGGGAGCAGTACTTC
>-|TRBV3-1/TRBV3-2|TRBJ2-5|-
CASSQESVKTQYF
TGTGCCAGCAGCCAAGAATCCGTAAAGACCCAGTACTTC
>TRBD1|TRBV7-9|TRBJ2-7|-
CATKGTGPYEQYF
TGTGCCACGAAGGGGACAGGGCCCTACGAGCAGTACTTC
>-|TRBV5-8|TRBJ2-3|-
CASSLGPAYSTDTQYF
TGTGCCAGCAGCTTGGGTCCAGCATATAGCACAGATACGCAGTATTTT
>-|TRBV6-1|TRBJ2-7|-
CASSEAGQFYEQYF
TGTGCCAGCAGTGAAGCAGGACAGTTCTACGAGCAGTACTTC
>-|TRBV19|TRBJ1-3|-
CASSMGAISGNTIYF
TGTGCCAGTAGTATGGGGGCCATCTCTGGAAACACCATATATTTT
>TRBD2|TRBV6-4|TRBJ2-2|-
CARGLAGAQSNTGELFF
TGTGCCAGGGGACTAGCGGGGGCCCAGTCGAACACCGGGGAGCTGTTTTTT
>-|TRBV6-2/TRBV6-3|TRBJ1-5|-
CASSYSQGGRNQPQHF
TGTGCCAGCAGTTACTCCCAAGGGGGGCGCAATCAGCCCCAGCATTTT
>-|TRBV5-1|TRBJ1-5|-
CASSTGTEEQPQHF
TGCGCCAGCAGCACCGGAACAGAGGAGCAGCCCCAGCATTTT
>-|TRBV27|TRBJ2-1|-
CASSRSSYNEQFF
TGTGCCAGCAGCCGTAGCTCCTACAATGAGCAGTTCTTC
>TRBD1|TRBV6-5|TRBJ1-2|-
CASSLGGQNLYGYTF
TGTGCCAGCAGCCTAGGGGGACAGAACCTTTATGGCTACACCTTC
>-|TRBV5-4|TRBJ1-2|-
CASSSTIHGYTF
TGTGCCAGCAGCTCTACTATCCATGGCTACACCTTC
>-|TRBV2|TRBJ1-5|-
CASRRGSRNQPQHF
TGTGCCAGCAGGAGGGGGTCGCGCAATCAGCCCCAGCATTTT
>-|TRBV19|TRBJ2-2|once
CASSSNANTGELFF
TGTGCCAGTAGTAGCAACGCGAACACCGGGGAGCTGTTTTTT
>-|TRBV5-1|TRBJ1-1|-
CASRGGTEAFF
TGCGCCAGCCGGGGAGGTACTGAAGCTTTCTTT
>TRBD1|TRBV13|TRBJ1-4|-
CASSLRDREEKLFF
TGTGCCAGCAGCCTCCGGGACAGGGAGGAAAAACTGTTTTTT
>-|TRBV4-1|TRBJ1-5|-
CASSQDPSPPTYSNQPQHF
TGCGCCAGCAGCCAAGACCCTTCCCCACCCACCTATAGCAATCAGCCCCAGCATTTT
>TRBD1|TRBV2|TRBJ1-6|-
CASSTDRGHSPLHF
TGTGCCAGCAGTACAGACAGGGGGCATTCACCCCTCCACTTT
>-|TRBV30|TRBJ2-7|-
CAGANTILYEQYF
TGTGCCGGGGCGAACACAATCCTCTACGAGCAGTACTTC
>-|TRBV9|TRBJ1-3|-
CASSAGHPSSGNTIYF
TGTGCCAGCAGCGCGGGACACCCGAGCTCTGGAAACACCATATATTTT
>TRBD1|TRBV2|TRBJ2-7|-
CASSAGGAGSYEQYF
TGTGCCAGCAGTGCAGGGGGCGCAGGGTCCTACGAGCAGTACTTC
>-|TRBV9|TRBJ2-2|-
CASSPNRKTGELFF
TGTGCCAGCAGCCCCAACCGGAAGACCGGGGAGCTGTTTTTT
>TRBD2|TRBV19|TRBJ2-2|-
CASSTSSGGGELFF
TGTGCCAGTAGTACATCTAGCGGGGGGGGAGAGCTGTTTTTT
>-|TRBV7-9|TRBJ2-7|-
CASSLVRGGPYEQYF
TGTGCCAGCAGCTTAGTGAGGGGAGGTCCCTACGAGCAGTACTTC
>-|TRBV2|TRBJ2-7|once
CASSVLTGNEQYF
TGTGCCAGCAGTGTATTAACAGGGAACGAGCAGTACTTC
>TRBD1|TRBV28|TRBJ2-7|-
CASSAPGQGIHEQYF
TGTGCCAGCAGTGCTCCGGGACAGGGGATACACGAGCAGTACTTC
>-|TRBV6-6|TRBJ2-5|-
CASTEPGTTTAQYF
TGTGCCAGCACTGAACCGGGGACAACGACTGCCCAGTACTTC
>-|TRBV5-1|TRBJ2-3|-
CASGLRTPADTQYF
TGCGCCAGCGGACTTCGTACCCCTGCAGATACGCAGTATTTT
>-|TRBV5-4|TRBJ1-6|-
CASSLGDSYNSPLHF
TGTGCCAGCAGCTTGGGGGATTCCTATAATTCACCCCTCCACTTT
>-|TRBV10-3|TRBJ1-1|-
CAISDFIGVRSEAFF
TGTGCCATCAGTGACTTCATAGGGGTACGATCTGAAGCTTTCTTT
>-|TRBV7-9|TRBJ1-2|-
CASSLGLGGDYGYTF
TGTGCCAGCAGCTTAGGCCTGGGGGGCGACTATGGCTACACCTTC
>-|TRBV15|TRBJ2-5|few
CATSNWGAQYF
TGTGCCACCAGCAATTGGGGGGCCCAGTACTTC
>TRBD2|TRBV9|TRBJ2-7|-
CASSVTSGGPYEQYF
TGTGCCAGCAGCGTGACTAGCGGGGGCCCCTACGAGCAGTACTTC
>-|TRBV7-3|TRBJ1-1|-
CASARNVNTEAFF
TGTGCCAGCGCAAGGAATGTGAACACTGAAGCTTTCTTT